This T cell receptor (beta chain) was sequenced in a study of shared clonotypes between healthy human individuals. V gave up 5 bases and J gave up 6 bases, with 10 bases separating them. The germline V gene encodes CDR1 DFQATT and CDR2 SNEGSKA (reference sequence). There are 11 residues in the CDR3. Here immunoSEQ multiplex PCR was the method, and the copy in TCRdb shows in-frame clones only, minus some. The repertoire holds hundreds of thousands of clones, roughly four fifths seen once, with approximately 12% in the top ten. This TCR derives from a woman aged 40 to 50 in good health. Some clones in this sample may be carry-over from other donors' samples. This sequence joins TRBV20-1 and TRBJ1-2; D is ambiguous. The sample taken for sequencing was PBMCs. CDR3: CSASPWDGYTF. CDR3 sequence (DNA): TGCAGTGCTTCACCCTGGGATGGCTACACCTTC.